This entry features one TCR beta chain sequence. Time point indicated: peripheral blood 6 weeks after treatment start. The source of the sample is a study of PD-L1 blockade in urothelial cancer. Looking at the study overall: Counts from blood samples showed a median of roughly 140,000 T cells.

Clones were read by immunoSEQ multiplex PCR, and TCRdb kept only the in-frame ones, dropping some. The table shows around 80,000 clones, with approximately 90% occurring only once. The V gene lost 7 bases and the J gene lost 6 bases, with 13 bases spanning the gap. There are 13 residues in the CDR3. The V gene's germline CDR1 is SGDLS and CDR2 YYNGEE. Sequences were derived from PBMCs, sampled around atezolizumab (anti-PD-L1) treatment. V usage is TRBV9 and J usage is TRBJ2-2; tentative D call: TRBD2 (7 bases). The sequence was collected from a woman of 80 years or more with urothelial cancer. The CDR3 protein is CASRRGAAGELFF. CDR3 sequence (DNA): TGTGCCAGCCGCCGGGGGGCGGCCGGGGAGCTGTTTTTT.